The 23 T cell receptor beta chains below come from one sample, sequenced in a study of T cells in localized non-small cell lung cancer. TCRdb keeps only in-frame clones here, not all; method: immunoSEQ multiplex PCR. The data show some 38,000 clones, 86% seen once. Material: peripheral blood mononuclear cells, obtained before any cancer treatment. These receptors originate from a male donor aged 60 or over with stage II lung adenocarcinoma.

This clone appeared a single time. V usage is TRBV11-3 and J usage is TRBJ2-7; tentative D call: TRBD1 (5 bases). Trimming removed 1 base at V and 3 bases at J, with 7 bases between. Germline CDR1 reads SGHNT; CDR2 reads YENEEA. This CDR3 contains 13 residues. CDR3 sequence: CASSLGGSYEQYF. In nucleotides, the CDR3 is TGTGCCAGCAGCTTAGGGGGCAGCTACGAGCAGTACTTC. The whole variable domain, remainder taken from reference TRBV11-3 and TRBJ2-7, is EAGVVQSPRYKIIEKKQPVAFWCNPISGHNTLYWYLQNLGQGPELLIRYENEEAVDDSQLPKDRFSAERLKGVDSTLKIQPAELGDSAVYLCASSLGGSYEQYFGPGTRLTVT.

The CDR3 here is CAWSVTSGRKVQYF. Written as DNA, the CDR3 is TGTGCCTGGAGTGTCACTAGCGGGAGAAAGGTGCAGTACTTC. The chain couples TRBV30 to TRBJ2-7; 11 positions match TRBD2. The CDR3 is 14 amino acids. The germline gives CDR1 GTSNPN, CDR2 SVGIG (reference sequence). Trimming at V came to 0 bases and at J to 9 bases, leaving 7 bases not matched to a gene.

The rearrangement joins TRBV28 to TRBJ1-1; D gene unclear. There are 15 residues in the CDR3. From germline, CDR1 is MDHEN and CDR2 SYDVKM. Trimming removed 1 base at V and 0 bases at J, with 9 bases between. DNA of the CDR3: TGTGCCAGCAGTTTATTTGGAGGCCTGAACACTGAAGCTTTCTTT. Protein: CASSLFGGLNTEAFF.

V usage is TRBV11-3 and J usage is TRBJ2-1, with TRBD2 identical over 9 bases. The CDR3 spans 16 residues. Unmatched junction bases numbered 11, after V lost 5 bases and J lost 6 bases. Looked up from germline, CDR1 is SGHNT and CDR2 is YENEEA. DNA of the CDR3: TGTGCCAGCAGCCCAAAAGCTAGCGGGACCGCCAATGAGCAGTTCTTC. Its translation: CASSPKASGTANEQFF.

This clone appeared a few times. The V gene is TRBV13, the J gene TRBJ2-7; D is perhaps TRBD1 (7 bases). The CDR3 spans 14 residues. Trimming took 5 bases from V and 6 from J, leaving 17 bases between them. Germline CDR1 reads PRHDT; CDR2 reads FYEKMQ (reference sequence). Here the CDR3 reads CASSTQGGIREQYF. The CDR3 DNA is TGTGCCAGCAGCACCCAGGGGGGAATTCGCGAGCAGTACTTC. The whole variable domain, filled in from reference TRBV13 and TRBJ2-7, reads AAGVIQSPRHLIKEKRETATLKCYPIPRHDTVYWYQQGPGQDPQFLISFYEKMQSDKGSIPDRFSAQQFSDYHSELNMSSLELGDSALYFCASSTQGGIREQYFGPGTRLTVT.

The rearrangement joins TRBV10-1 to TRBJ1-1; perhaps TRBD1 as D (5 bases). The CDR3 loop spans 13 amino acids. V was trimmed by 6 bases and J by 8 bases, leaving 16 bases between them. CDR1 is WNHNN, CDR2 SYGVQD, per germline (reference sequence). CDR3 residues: CASSRPGITEAFF. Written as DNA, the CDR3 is TGCGCCAGCAGCAGACCAGGGATTACCGAAGCTTTCTTT.

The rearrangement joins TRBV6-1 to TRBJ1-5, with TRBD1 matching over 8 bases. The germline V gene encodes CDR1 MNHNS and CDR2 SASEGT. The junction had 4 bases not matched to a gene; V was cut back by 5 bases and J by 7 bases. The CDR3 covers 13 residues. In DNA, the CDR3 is TGTGCCAGCAGTCCGACAGGGGACCAGCCCCAGCATTTT. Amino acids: CASSPTGDQPQHF.

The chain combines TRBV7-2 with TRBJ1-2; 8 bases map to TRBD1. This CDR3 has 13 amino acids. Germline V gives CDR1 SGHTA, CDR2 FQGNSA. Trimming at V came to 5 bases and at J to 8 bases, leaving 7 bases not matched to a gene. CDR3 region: CASSPWTGLGYTF. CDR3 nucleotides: TGTGCCAGCAGCCCCTGGACAGGGCTAGGCTACACCTTC.

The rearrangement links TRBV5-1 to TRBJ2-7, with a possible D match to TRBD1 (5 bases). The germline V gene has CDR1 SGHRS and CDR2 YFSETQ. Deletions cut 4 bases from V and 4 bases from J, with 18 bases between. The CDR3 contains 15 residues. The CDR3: CASSPRQPLRYEQYF. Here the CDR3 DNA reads TGCGCCAGCAGCCCAAGACAGCCCTTAAGGTACGAGCAGTACTTC. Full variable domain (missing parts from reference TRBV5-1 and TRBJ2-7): KAGVTQTPRYLIKTRGQQVTLSCSPISGHRSVSWYQQTPGQGLQFLFEYFSETQRNKGNFPGRFSGRQFSNSRSEMNVSTLELGDSALYLCASSPRQPLRYEQYFGPGTRLTVT.

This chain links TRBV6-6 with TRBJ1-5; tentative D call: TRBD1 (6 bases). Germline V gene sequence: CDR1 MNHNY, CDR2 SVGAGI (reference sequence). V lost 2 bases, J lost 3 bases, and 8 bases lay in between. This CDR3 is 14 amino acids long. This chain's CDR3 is CASSYRQANQPQHF. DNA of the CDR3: TGTGCCAGCAGTTACCGACAGGCCAATCAGCCCCAGCATTTT.

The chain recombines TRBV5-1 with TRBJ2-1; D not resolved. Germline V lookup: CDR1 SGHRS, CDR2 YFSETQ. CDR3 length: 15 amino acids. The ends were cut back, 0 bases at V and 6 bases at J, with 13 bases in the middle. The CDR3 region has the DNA TGCGCCAGCAGCTTGGAAGGCAGGCTACCCAATGAGCAGTTCTTC. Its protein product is CASSLEGRLPNEQFF.

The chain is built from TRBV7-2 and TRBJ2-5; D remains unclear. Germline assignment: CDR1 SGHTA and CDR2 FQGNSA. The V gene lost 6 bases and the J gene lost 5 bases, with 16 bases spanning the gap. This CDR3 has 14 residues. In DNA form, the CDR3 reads TGTGCCAGCAGTCGCCAGGTCGGTATGGAGACCCAGTACTTC. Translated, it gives CASSRQVGMETQYF. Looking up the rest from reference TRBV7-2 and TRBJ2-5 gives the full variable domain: GAGVSQSPSNKVTEKGKDVELRCDPISGHTALYWYRQSLGQGLEFLIYFQGNSAPDKSGLPSDRFSAERTGGSVSTLTIQRTQQEDSAVYLCASSRQVGMETQYFGPGTRLLVL.

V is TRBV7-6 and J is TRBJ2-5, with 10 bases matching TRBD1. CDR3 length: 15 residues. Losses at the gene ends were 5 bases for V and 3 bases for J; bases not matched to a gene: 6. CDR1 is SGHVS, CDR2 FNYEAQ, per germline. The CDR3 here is CASSAGTGEEETQYF. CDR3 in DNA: TGTGCCAGCAGCGCTGGGACAGGGGAGGAAGAGACCCAGTACTTC.

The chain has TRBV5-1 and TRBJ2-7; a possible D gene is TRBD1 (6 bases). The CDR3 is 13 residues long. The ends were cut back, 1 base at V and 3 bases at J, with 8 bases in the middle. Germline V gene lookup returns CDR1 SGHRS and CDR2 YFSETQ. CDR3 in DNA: TGCGCCAGCAGCTTGAACAGGGTCTACGAGCAGTACTTC. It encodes CASSLNRVYEQYF.

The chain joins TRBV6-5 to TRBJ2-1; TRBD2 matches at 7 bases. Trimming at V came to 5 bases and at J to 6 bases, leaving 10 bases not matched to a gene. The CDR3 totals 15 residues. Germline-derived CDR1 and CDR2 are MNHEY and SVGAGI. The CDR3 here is CASSTFSGSGNEQFF. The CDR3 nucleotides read TGTGCCAGCAGTACCTTTAGCGGGTCCGGCAATGAGCAGTTCTTC.

In DNA form, the CDR3 reads TGTGCCAGCAGCTGGGTTCTCGGGACTAGTGTAGCAGATACGCAGTATTTT. This codes for CASSWVLGTSVADTQYF. The chain joins TRBV7-2 to TRBJ2-3, with 8 bases lining up with TRBD2. Trimming cost V 4 bases and J 4 bases; bases outside gene matches: 13. The CDR3 is made up of 17 amino acids. In germline, CDR1 is SGHTA, CDR2 FQGNSA.

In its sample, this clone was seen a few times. Here the CDR3 DNA reads TGCGCCAGCAGCTTGTGGGTAGGGGAGGGAACTGAAGCTTTCTTT. Its protein product is CASSLWVGEGTEAFF. The chain combines TRBV5-1 with TRBJ1-1; perhaps TRBD1 as D (5 bases). Germline V gives CDR1 SGHRS, CDR2 YFSETQ. This CDR3 has 15 amino acids. Trimming cost V 1 base and J 5 bases, with 15 bases left between them.

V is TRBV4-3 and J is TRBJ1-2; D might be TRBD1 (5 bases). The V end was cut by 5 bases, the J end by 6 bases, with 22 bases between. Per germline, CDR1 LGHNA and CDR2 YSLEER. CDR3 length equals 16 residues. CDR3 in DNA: TGCGCCAGCAGCACTACTCCCTTGGACGTGGGGGATGGCTACACCTTC. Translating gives CASSTTPLDVGDGYTF.

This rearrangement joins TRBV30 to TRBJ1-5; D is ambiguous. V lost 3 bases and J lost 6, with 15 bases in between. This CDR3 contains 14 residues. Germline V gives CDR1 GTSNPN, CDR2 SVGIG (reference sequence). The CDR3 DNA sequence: TGTGCCTGGAGCCCAGGTGGGAAGCGTCAGCCCCAGCATTTT. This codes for CAWSPGGKRQPQHF.

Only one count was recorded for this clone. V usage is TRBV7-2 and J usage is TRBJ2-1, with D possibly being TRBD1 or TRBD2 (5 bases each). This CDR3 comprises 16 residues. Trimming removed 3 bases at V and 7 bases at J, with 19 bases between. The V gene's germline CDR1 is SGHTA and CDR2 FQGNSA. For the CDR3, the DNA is TGTGCCAGCAGCTTGGGAGTCCAGGGCGGCGGAAATGAGCAGTTCTTC. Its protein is CASSLGVQGGGNEQFF.

The CDR3 DNA follows: TGTGCCTGGACCTTCATGAGCTCCTATAATTCACCCCTCCACTTT. Its translation is CAWTFMSSYNSPLHF. This chain connects TRBV30 to TRBJ1-6; no reliable D call. CDR1 and CDR2 (germline): GTSNPN, SVGIG (reference sequence). This CDR3 is built from 15 residues. Deletions cut 4 bases from V and 0 bases from J, with 10 bases between.

The CDR3 bases are TGCGCCAGCAGCCCCATGGGGAGACAGGGGAATGAAGCTTTCTTT. Its protein product is CASSPMGRQGNEAFF. This chain connects TRBV4-3 to TRBJ1-1; 8 positions agree with TRBD1. The CDR3 sequence is 15 residues long. Germline trimming cut 4 bases from V and 7 bases from J; bases unmatched to any gene: 11. Germline loops: CDR1 LGHNA, CDR2 YSLEER.

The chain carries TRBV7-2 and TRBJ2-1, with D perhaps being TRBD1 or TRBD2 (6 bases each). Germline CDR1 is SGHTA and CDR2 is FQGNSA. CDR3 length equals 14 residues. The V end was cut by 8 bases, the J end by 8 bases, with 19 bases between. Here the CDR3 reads CASSSKGGPYEQFF. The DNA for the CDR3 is TGTGCCAGCTCCTCCAAAGGGGGGCCCTATGAGCAGTTCTTC.